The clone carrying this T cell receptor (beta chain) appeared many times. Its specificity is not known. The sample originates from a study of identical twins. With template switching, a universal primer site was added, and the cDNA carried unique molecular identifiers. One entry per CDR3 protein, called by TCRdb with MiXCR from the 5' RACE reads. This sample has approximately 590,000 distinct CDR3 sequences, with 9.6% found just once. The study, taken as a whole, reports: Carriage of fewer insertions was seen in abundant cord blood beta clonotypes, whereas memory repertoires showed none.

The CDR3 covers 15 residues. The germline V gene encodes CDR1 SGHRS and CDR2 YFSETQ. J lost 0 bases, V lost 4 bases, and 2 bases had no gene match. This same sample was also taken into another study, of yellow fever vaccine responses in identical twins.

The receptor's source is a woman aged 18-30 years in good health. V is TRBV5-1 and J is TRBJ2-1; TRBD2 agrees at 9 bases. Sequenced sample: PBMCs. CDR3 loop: CASSPSGTSYNEQFF. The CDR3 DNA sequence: TGCGCCAGCAGCCCTAGCGGGACCTCCTACAATGAGCAGTTCTTC. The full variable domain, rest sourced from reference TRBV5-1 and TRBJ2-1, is KAGVTQTPRYLIKTRGQQVTLSCSPISGHRSVSWYQQTPGQGLQFLFEYFSETQRNKGNFPGRFSGRQFSNSRSEMNVSTLELGDSALYLCASSPSGTSYNEQFFGPGTRLTVL.